Shown below are 27 T cell receptor beta chains from a single sample sequenced in a study of T-cell memory formation after mild COVID-19. TCRdb re-analysed the 5' RACE reads in MiXCR, keeping a single row per CDR3 protein. The table records hundreds of thousands of distinct CDR3 sequences, around 24% of them present only once. Sequencing was performed on PBMCs or a T cell subset sorted from them (not recorded which). The receptors come from an adult woman who had mild COVID-19 (a few samples of this study predate the infection). Cell type and time point are not known.

This clonotype was observed many times. This chain uses TRBV7-2 with TRBJ2-3; D possibly corresponds to TRBD1 (5 bases). CDR3 size: 15 residues. The germline V gene has CDR1 SGHTA and CDR2 FQGNSA. The germline V and J ends were trimmed by 4 bases and 1 base, with 12 bases remaining between them. The CDR3 loop reads CASSSTVFRTDTQYF. The CDR3 nucleotides read TGTGCCAGCAGCTCGACAGTGTTTCGCACAGATACGCAGTATTTT. Filled out from reference TRBV7-2 and TRBJ2-3, the complete variable domain reads GAGVSQSPSNKVTEKGKDVELRCDPISGHTALYWYRQSLGQGLEFLIYFQGNSAPDKSGLPSDRFSAERTGGSVSTLTIQRTQQEDSAVYLCASSSTVFRTDTQYFGPGTRLTVL.

The chain links TRBV5-1 to TRBJ1-5; 10 bases agree with TRBD1. The germline CDR1 and CDR2 sequences are SGHRS and YFSETQ. J gave up 3 bases and V 0 bases, and 3 bases lay outside the gene matches. The CDR3 runs to 16 residues. CDR3 coding DNA: TGCGCCAGCAGCTTGGGGACAGGGGGATTCAATCAGCCCCAGCATTTT. It encodes CASSLGTGGFNQPQHF.

V and J are TRBV24-1 and TRBJ2-2; no clear D. Per germline, CDR1 KGHDR and CDR2 SFDVKD. The V end lost 4 bases, the J end lost 3 bases, and 8 bases lay between the germline ends. The CDR3 totals 14 residues. The CDR3, as DNA: TGTGCCACCAGTGAGAAAGGGTACACCGGGGAGCTGTTTTTT. It specifies CATSEKGYTGELFF.

V usage is TRBV24-1 and J usage is TRBJ2-1, with a weak D call TRBD2 (6 bases). The CDR3 loop spans 16 amino acids. V shed 4 bases and J shed 1 base, with 13 bases lying between them. Germline V gives CDR1 KGHDR, CDR2 SFDVKD. The DNA of the CDR3 is TGTGCCACCAGTGAAGCCGGGGGACTTTCCTACAATGAGCAGTTCTTC. Encoded protein: CATSEAGGLSYNEQFF.

The chain couples TRBV29-1 to TRBJ2-3, with D unresolved. Germline CDR1 is SQVTM and CDR2 is ANQGSEA. CDR3 length: 12 amino acids. The ends were cut back, 4 bases at V and 5 bases at J, with 10 bases in the middle. DNA of the CDR3: TGCAGCGTTGGTGACGCCGGAGATACGCAGTATTTT. Amino acid sequence: CSVGDAGDTQYF.

The genes are TRBV5-1 and TRBJ1-1; a weak D match, TRBD1 (5 bases). The CDR3 is 15 amino acids. Germline-derived CDR1 and CDR2 are SGHRS and YFSETQ. V lost 3 bases to trimming and J lost 1 base, with 13 bases between them. The CDR3 coding sequence is TGCGCCAGCAGCTCCAGGGCGAGCGGGAACACTGAAGCTTTCTTT. It encodes CASSSRASGNTEAFF. The variable domain in full, completed from reference TRBV5-1 and TRBJ1-1, reads KAGVTQTPRYLIKTRGQQVTLSCSPISGHRSVSWYQQTPGQGLQFLFEYFSETQRNKGNFPGRFSGRQFSNSRSEMNVSTLELGDSALYLCASSSRASGNTEAFFGQGTRLTVV.

With regard to this clonotype: This may be a read error: a much more frequent sequence differs by one nucleotide. DNA of the CDR3: TGCAGTGCTAGAGATACTGGCGGGAGGAGAGAGCAGTACTTC. Translating it yields CSARDTGGRREQYF. This chain joins TRBV20-1 and TRBJ2-7, with 8 bases fitting TRBD2. CDR3 length equals 14 residues. V was pared by 0 bases and J by 7 bases, with 8 bases of the junction left unmatched. CDR1 is DFQATT, CDR2 SNEGSKA, per germline (reference sequence).

V gene TRBV27 combines with J gene TRBJ2-1; D not certain. Germline values: CDR1 MNHEY, CDR2 SMNVEV (reference sequence). Trimming stripped 2 bases from V and 6 bases from J, with 11 bases between. This CDR3 spans 14 amino acids. The CDR3 reads CASSLLGERNEQFF. Here the CDR3 DNA reads TGTGCCAGCAGTTTACTGGGTGAGCGCAATGAGCAGTTCTTC.

This clonotype appeared a few times. The V gene is TRBV19, the J gene TRBJ1-2; the D is unclear. CDR3 size: 10 residues. V lost 9 bases to trimming and J lost 14 bases, with 16 bases between them. CDR1 LNHDA and CDR2 SQIVND come from the germline V gene (reference sequence). CDR3 nucleotides: TGTGCCAGGCCTCGACATGAAGAAACCTTC. It yields the protein CARPRHEETF.

This clonotype was picked up a small number of times. The rearrangement uses TRBV4-1 and TRBJ2-1; D unclear. The germline V and J ends were trimmed by 1 base and 10 bases, with 14 bases remaining between them. This CDR3 has 14 amino acids. Germline values: CDR1 MGHRA, CDR2 YSYEKL. The CDR3 is CASSQARWAGEQFF. The CDR3 bases are TGCGCCAGCAGCCAAGCAAGATGGGCTGGCGAGCAGTTCTTC.

The rearrangement joins TRBV6-2 or TRBV6-3 to TRBJ2-7; 11 bases are a match to TRBD2. In germline, CDR1 is MNHEY, CDR2 SVGEGT. The V and J ends lost 4 bases and 3 bases, in that order; junction bases with no gene match: 5. The CDR3 runs 15 residues. CDR3 nucleotides: TGTGCCAGCAGTTCCGGGACTAGCGGAAACTACGAGCAGTACTTC. Protein sequence: CASSSGTSGNYEQYF.

The CDR3 region has the DNA TGTGCCAGCAGCTTGCCACCGACCCCCCCCGGGGAGCTGTTTTTT. Residues: CASSLPPTPPGELFF. The chain links TRBV5-6 to TRBJ2-2; D gene ambiguous. There are 15 residues in the CDR3. V lost 1 base and J lost 6, with 13 bases in between. Germline CDR1 and CDR2: SGHDT and YYEEEE.

This clonotype was counted once. The CDR3 reads CAWSGLQGATEAFF. CDR3 nucleotides: TGTGCCTGGAGTGGTCTACAGGGAGCCACTGAAGCTTTCTTT. The chain uses TRBV30 and TRBJ1-1; a possible D gene is TRBD1 (6 bases). The V and J ends lost 1 base and 4 bases respectively, with 13 bases between them. CDR3 length: 14 residues. Looked up from germline, CDR1 is GTSNPN and CDR2 is SVGIG (reference sequence). Combining the CDR3 with reference TRBV30 and TRBJ1-1 gives the whole variable domain SQTIHQWPATLVQPVGSPLSLECTVEGTSNPNLYWYRQAAGRGLQLLFYSVGIGQISSEVPQNLSASRPQDRQFILSSKKLLLSDSGFYLCAWSGLQGATEAFFGQGTRLTVV.

This clonotype has a handful of counts. The chain couples TRBV5-5 to TRBJ1-2; TRBD1 is a possible D gene (6 bases). Trimming stripped 4 bases from V and 4 bases from J, with 17 bases between. The CDR3 consists of 15 residues. Germline V CDR1 and CDR2: SGHKS, YYEKEE (reference sequence). For the CDR3, the DNA is TGTGCCAGCAGCACCAATGGGGGGCTTAGCTATGGCTACACCTTC. Translated, it gives CASSTNGGLSYGYTF.

This clonotype was recorded a few times. The V call is TRBV2, the J call TRBJ2-6, with a weak D call TRBD1 (7 bases). Per germline, CDR1 SNHLY and CDR2 FYNNEI. The CDR3 consists of 16 residues. With 5 bases removed from V and 1 base from J, the gap between germline ends came to 12 bases. CDR3 sequence: CASSQTGRSGANVLTF. The CDR3 DNA sequence: TGTGCCAGCAGTCAGACAGGGAGGTCTGGGGCCAACGTCCTGACTTTC. The entire variable domain, with the rest obtained from reference TRBV2 and TRBJ2-6, is as follows: EPEVTQTPSHQVTQMGQEVILRCVPISNHLYFYWYRQILGQKVEFLVSFYNNEISEKSEIFDDQFSVERPDGSNFTLKIRSTKLEDSAMYFCASSQTGRSGANVLTFGAGSRLTVL.

This clonotype occurred a few times. This chain joins TRBV12-3 or TRBV12-4 and TRBJ2-7, with 7 bases aligning to TRBD1. Trimming took 6 bases from V and 0 from J; bases not matched to a gene: 8. The CDR3 runs to 15 residues. The CDR3 DNA reads TGTGCCAGCAGGTCGACAGGGAAGAGCTCCTACGAGCAGTACTTC. The encoded protein is CASRSTGKSSYEQYF.

This clonotype was counted only a few times. The chain is built from TRBV29-1 and TRBJ2-7; TRBD1 matches 7 bases. After removal of 0 bases from V and 3 bases from J, the junction contained 5 bases not matched to a gene. Germline loops: CDR1 SQVTM, CDR2 ANQGSEA. There are 14 residues in the CDR3. CDR3 loop: CSVEDRTGGYEQYF. The CDR3 DNA reads TGCAGCGTTGAAGATCGGACAGGAGGCTACGAGCAGTACTTC.

This clonotype was detected only a few times. The V gene is TRBV10-3, the J gene TRBJ1-1, with D uncertain. CDR1 is ENHRY and CDR2 is SYGVKD in the germline V gene. This CDR3 region has 14 residues. The germline V and J ends were trimmed by 4 bases and 4 bases, with 13 bases remaining between them. As DNA, the CDR3 is TGTGCCATCAGTGGAAGCTTTCTAGGCACTGAAGCTTTCTTT. Its protein product is CAISGSFLGTEAFF.

V usage is TRBV6-2 or TRBV6-3 and J usage is TRBJ2-7; D unclear. The CDR3 sequence is 11 residues long. The V end lost 2 bases, the J end lost 12 bases, and 11 bases lay between the germline ends. Germline V gene lookup returns CDR1 MNHEY and CDR2 SVGEGT. The CDR3: CASSYGIGSYF. CDR3 nucleotide sequence: TGTGCCAGCAGTTACGGGATTGGTTCGTACTTC.

This clonotype was seen at least ten times. The chain links TRBV5-1 to TRBJ2-7; D is uncertain. The CDR3 is made up of 14 amino acids. CDR1 and CDR2 (germline): SGHRS, YFSETQ. Trimming stripped 0 bases from V and 0 bases from J, with 7 bases between. The CDR3 bases are TGCGCCAGCAGCTTGGAGGCGGTCTCCTACGAGCAGTACTTC. Its protein product is CASSLEAVSYEQYF.

This clonotype has just a few counts. The V call is TRBV20-1, the J call TRBJ2-7; 14 bases map to TRBD2. The CDR3 loop spans 13 amino acids. In germline, CDR1 is DFQATT, CDR2 SNEGSKA (reference sequence). V was clipped by 5 bases and J by 3 bases; unmatched bases: 0. The CDR3 DNA sequence: TGCAGTGCTGGACTAGCGGGGGGCTACGAGCAGTACTTC. Encoded protein: CSAGLAGGYEQYF.

This clonotype was detected a few times. The J gene is TRBJ2-7, the V gene TRBV13; unclear D gene. Germline assignment: CDR1 PRHDT and CDR2 FYEKMQ (reference sequence). Trimming cost V 6 bases and J 5 bases, with 11 bases left between them. This CDR3 is 12 amino acids long. The CDR3 protein is CASSRRLNEQYF. In DNA form, the CDR3 reads TGTGCCAGCAGTAGACGGTTAAACGAGCAGTACTTC.

The rearrangement joins TRBV9 to TRBJ1-2; D not resolved. Trimming removed 0 bases at V and 8 bases at J, with 14 bases between. The CDR3 contains 14 residues. Per the germline V gene, CDR1 is SGDLS and CDR2 is YYNGEE. The CDR3 DNA reads TGTGCCAGCAGCGTAGTTCCCGGACGAAGCGGCTACACCTTC. Amino acids: CASSVVPGRSGYTF.

In its sample, this clonotype was seen many times. The chain uses TRBV5-1 and TRBJ2-1; the match to TRBD1 covers 7 bases. V was pared by 4 bases and J by 7 bases, with 11 bases of the junction left unmatched. The CDR3 covers 15 residues. CDR1 and CDR2 (germline): SGHRS, YFSETQ. CDR3 DNA sequence: TGCGCCAGCAGCCTAGACAGGGTTGGTGGGAATGAGCAGTTCTTC. This gives the protein CASSLDRVGGNEQFF.

This chain uses TRBV6-1 with TRBJ2-1, with 7 bases that match TRBD2. CDR3 length: 13 residues. The J segment lost 4 bases and the V segment lost 10 bases, leaving 7 bases of the junction unmatched. Germline assignment: CDR1 MNHNS and CDR2 SASEGT. The CDR3 DNA is TGTGCCATCAGGACTAGTATTTACAATGAGCAGTTCTTC. Its translation: CAIRTSIYNEQFF.

The chain carries TRBV9 and TRBJ1-3; D remains unclear. The CDR3 consists of 10 residues. CDR1 is SGDLS and CDR2 is YYNGEE in the germline V gene. V was cut by 3 bases and J by 6 bases, with 1 base left in between. The CDR3 DNA follows: TGTGCCAGCAGCGAAAACACCATATATTTT. Its protein product is CASSENTIYF.

Concerning this clonotype: A read error may produce the germline difference seen at one junction end. V is TRBV20-1 and J is TRBJ1-3, with no clear D. The CDR3 has 16 amino acids. In germline, CDR1 is DFQATT, CDR2 SNEGSKA (reference sequence). CDR3 in amino acids: CSSRVQTSIAGNTIYF. In DNA, the CDR3 is TGCAGTTCTAGAGTCCAGACTTCTATCGCTGGAAACACCATATATTTT.